Shown below are 29 T cell receptor beta chains from a single sample sequenced in a study of beta chain features in type 1 diabetes. The entirety of the isolated RNA underwent reverse transcription, so expressed TCRB transcripts were sequenced. Method: immunoSEQ multiplex PCR; TCRdb's copy keeps in-frame clones and lacks some. The repertoire holds more than 150,000 clones, more than 10% seen once, with approximately 0.64% in the top ten. Material: central memory CD4+ T cells from blood. The source of these receptors is a young woman in good health.

This clone turned up a few times. V and J are TRBV7-8 and TRBJ2-6; D is unresolved. This CDR3 has 16 residues. Germline CDR1 and CDR2: SGHVS and FQNEAQ. The germline V and J ends were trimmed by 0 bases and 0 bases, with 6 bases remaining between them. In DNA form, the CDR3 reads TGTGCCAGCAGCTTAGCGTCGGGCTCTGGGGCCAACGTCCTGACTTTC. Translating gives CASSLASGSGANVLTF. Combining the CDR3 with reference TRBV7-8 and TRBJ2-6 gives the whole variable domain GAGVSQSPRYKVAKRGQDVALRCDPISGHVSLFWYQQALGQGPEFLTYFQNEAQLDKSGLPSDRFFAERPEGSVSTLKIQRTQQEDSAVYLCASSLASGSGANVLTFGAGSRLTVL.

The table lists this clone with a few counts. The chain uses TRBV29-1 and TRBJ2-1, with 10 bases that match TRBD2. V lost 8 bases to trimming and J lost 4 bases; unmatched junction nucleotides: 5. The CDR3 sequence is 13 residues long. Germline CDR1 and CDR2: SQVTM and ANQGSEA. CDR3 protein: CSTSGMTYNEQFF. The CDR3 DNA is TGCAGCACTAGCGGGATGACGTACAATGAGCAGTTCTTC.

V gene TRBV18 combines with J gene TRBJ1-1, with D possibly being TRBD1 (6 bases). The CDR3 has 16 amino acids. Germline CDR1 and CDR2: KGHSH and LQKENI. V lost 2 bases, J lost 5 bases, and 18 bases lay in between. This CDR3 reads CASSPIGPSQGTEAFF. The CDR3 coding sequence is TGTGCCAGCTCACCAATCGGGCCATCCCAGGGGACTGAAGCTTTCTTT.

The chain recombines TRBV28 with TRBJ2-7, with D unclear. The germline CDR1 and CDR2 sequences are MDHEN and SYDVKM. V dropped 6 bases and J dropped 6 bases, with 12 bases sitting between them. The CDR3 covers 12 residues. The chain's CDR3 is CASSQVRFEQYF. CDR3 DNA sequence: TGTGCCAGCAGCCAGGTTAGGTTCGAGCAGTACTTC.

This clone has just a few counts. This chain links TRBV5-1 with TRBJ2-3; 8 bases match TRBD2. The CDR3 is 17 amino acids. The germline CDR1 and CDR2 sequences are SGHRS and YFSETQ. The junction had 11 bases not matched to a gene; V was cut back by 1 base and J by 4 bases. CDR3 residues: CASSLRTGGPEADTQYF. The CDR3, as DNA: TGCGCCAGCAGCTTGAGAACGGGAGGGCCAGAGGCAGATACGCAGTATTTT.

This clone came up a few times. The chain combines TRBV11-2 with TRBJ2-1; 10 bases fit TRBD2. J lost 3 bases, V lost 3 bases, and 8 bases had no gene match. This CDR3 has 17 amino acids. Germline V gene data show CDR1 as SGHAT and CDR2 as FQNNGV. CDR3 in DNA: TGTGCCAGCAGCTTCCCTAGCGGGAGAGGTGGCTACAATGAGCAGTTCTTC. Translated, it gives CASSFPSGRGGYNEQFF.

The sample holds a few counts of this clone. The chain couples TRBV6-1 to TRBJ2-3; no reliable D call. V shed 4 bases and J shed 5 bases, with 10 bases lying between them. Germline-derived CDR1 and CDR2 are MNHNS and SASEGT. The length of the CDR3 is 13 residues. The CDR3 coding sequence is TGTGCCAGCAGTGTTTCGCTACGAGATACGCAGTATTTT. This sequence encodes CASSVSLRDTQYF.

In nucleotides, the CDR3 is TGTGCCTGGAGTTTTACAGTGAAAGCTTTCTTT. This codes for CAWSFTVKAFF. This chain joins TRBV30 and TRBJ1-1; D is unclear. Trimming left V 2 bases short and J 9 bases short, with 10 bases between. This CDR3 has 11 amino acids. Germline V gene data show CDR1 as GTSNPN and CDR2 as SVGIG (reference sequence). The whole variable domain, remainder taken from reference TRBV30 and TRBJ1-1, is SQTIHQWPATLVQPVGSPLSLECTVEGTSNPNLYWYRQAAGRGLQLLFYSVGIGQISSEVPQNLSASRPQDRQFILSSKKLLLSDSGFYLCAWSFTVKAFFGQGTRLTVV.

This clone was observed a handful of times. V usage is TRBV11-3 and J usage is TRBJ2-1, with 9 nucleotides matching TRBD1. Germline values: CDR1 SGHNT, CDR2 YENEEA. J was trimmed by 6 bases and V by 1 base; bases with no gene match: 10. This CDR3 has 17 residues. Written as DNA, the CDR3 is TGTGCCAGCAGCTTAGGAGGCCGGGACAGGGTCGGCAATGAGCAGTTCTTC. It encodes CASSLGGRDRVGNEQFF. Together with reference TRBV11-3 and TRBJ2-1, the CDR3 gives the full variable domain: EAGVVQSPRYKIIEKKQPVAFWCNPISGHNTLYWYLQNLGQGPELLIRYENEEAVDDSQLPKDRFSAERLKGVDSTLKIQPAELGDSAVYLCASSLGGRDRVGNEQFFGPGTRLTVL.

The rearrangement links TRBV27 to TRBJ2-3, with 7 bases that match TRBD2. The V and J ends lost 1 base and 3 bases, in that order; junction bases with no gene match: 7. This CDR3 is built from 16 residues. Germline V lookup: CDR1 MNHEY, CDR2 SMNVEV (reference sequence). In DNA, the CDR3 is TGTGCCAGCAGTTTATTCGGCGGGAGATCGACAGATACGCAGTATTTT. This sequence encodes CASSLFGGRSTDTQYF.

The sample holds a few counts of this clone. This chain uses TRBV30 with TRBJ1-4, with 8 bases identical to TRBD1. The germline V gene encodes CDR1 GTSNPN and CDR2 SVGIG (reference sequence). The CDR3 is 14 residues long. V lost 5 bases, J lost 8 bases, and 10 bases stayed unmatched. CDR3 nucleotides: TGTGCCTGGGGAGGGGAGACAGGGGACGAAAAACTGTTTTTT. It codes for CAWGGETGDEKLFF.

The J gene is TRBJ1-5, the V gene TRBV30; unclear D gene. The CDR3 totals 15 residues. V dropped 0 bases and J dropped 0 bases, with 9 bases sitting between them. Germline CDR1 is GTSNPN and CDR2 is SVGIG (reference sequence). CDR3 DNA sequence: TGTGCCTGGAGTGTAGAGGGCCGTAGCAATCAGCCCCAGCATTTT. Its protein product is CAWSVEGRSNQPQHF.

This sequence joins TRBV28 and TRBJ1-2; TRBD1 matches 9 bases. Unmatched junction bases numbered 5, after V lost 6 bases and J lost 3 bases. Germline-derived CDR1 and CDR2 are MDHEN and SYDVKM. This CDR3 is 14 amino acids long. This CDR3 is CASRPTGGHYGYTF. The CDR3 DNA follows: TGTGCCAGCAGACCCACAGGGGGCCACTATGGCTACACCTTC.

Details on this clone: Germline and junction disagree at one end, which may indicate a read error. In DNA form, the CDR3 reads TGTGCCAGCAGCTTTGCCCAAGTAGGGGGCCCGGAGGACTTC. Residues: CASSFAQVGGPEDF. The chain joins TRBV6-5 to TRBJ2-5, with 7 bases that match TRBD1. The CDR3 contains 14 residues. The germline gives CDR1 MNHEY, CDR2 SVGAGI.

In its sample, this clone was seen a few times. This chain connects TRBV30 to TRBJ2-7; the D is unclear. The CDR3 is made up of 11 amino acids. Germline lookup yields CDR1 GTSNPN and CDR2 SVGIG (reference sequence). The ends were cut back, 5 bases at V and 0 bases at J, with 5 bases in the middle. The CDR3 here is CAWGLSYEQYF. The CDR3 region has the DNA TGTGCCTGGGGGCTCTCCTACGAGCAGTACTTC.

This clone has more than one count but fewer than ten. J is TRBJ1-2 and V is TRBV2; 9 nucleotides match TRBD1. V was clipped by 10 bases and J by 5 bases; unmatched bases: 8. CDR3 length: 13 amino acids. Germline V gene lookup returns CDR1 SNHLY and CDR2 FYNNEI. For the CDR3, the DNA is TGTGCCACCACCGGGACAGGGCGTTATGGCTACACCTTC. The encoded protein is CATTGTGRYGYTF. Filled out from reference TRBV2 and TRBJ1-2, the complete variable domain reads EPEVTQTPSHQVTQMGQEVILRCVPISNHLYFYWYRQILGQKVEFLVSFYNNEISEKSEIFDDQFSVERPDGSNFTLKIRSTKLEDSAMYFCATTGTGRYGYTFGSGTRLTVV.

In this sample, this clone turned up a few times. The chain has TRBV19 and TRBJ1-5; TRBD1 is a possible D gene (6 bases). Germline-derived CDR1 and CDR2 are LNHDA and SQIVND (reference sequence). The CDR3 contains 13 residues. Trimming removed 8 bases from V and 2 bases from J, with 10 bases in between. The DNA for the CDR3 is TGTGCCAGTGCCCCAGGGGGCAATCAGCCCCAGCATTTT. Translating it yields CASAPGGNQPQHF.

The chain employs TRBV18 and TRBJ1-2, with 8 bases fitting TRBD1. The CDR3 is made up of 13 amino acids. The V segment lost 7 bases and the J segment 5 bases; nucleotides outside the gene matches: 6. CDR1 KGHSH and CDR2 LQKENI come from the germline V gene. In DNA, the CDR3 is TGTGCCAGCTGCCCGACAGGGGTGTATGGCTACACCTTC. As protein: CASCPTGVYGYTF.

CDR3 DNA sequence: TGTGCCAGCAGTGGGGGGGGAACCGAGCAGTACTTC. It codes for CASSGGGTEQYF. The rearrangement joins TRBV28 to TRBJ2-7; TRBD2 agrees at 7 bases. Germline CDR1 is MDHEN and CDR2 is SYDVKM. Losses at the gene ends were 5 bases for V and 6 bases for J; bases not matched to a gene: 4. This CDR3 comprises 12 residues.

The chain employs TRBV9 and TRBJ1-5; 10 nucleotides agree with TRBD1. The J segment lost 4 bases and the V segment lost 2 bases, leaving 3 bases of the junction unmatched. CDR3 length: 15 residues. Germline V CDR1 and CDR2: SGDLS, YYNGEE. CDR3 bases: TGTGCCAGCAGCGTGGGACAGGGGATTAATCAGCCCCAGCATTTT. Translated, it gives CASSVGQGINQPQHF.

This clone was seen a few times. This chain connects TRBV30 to TRBJ2-5, with TRBD2 as a possible D gene (6 bases). Trimming stripped 0 bases from V and 5 bases from J, with 13 bases between. The CDR3 is 14 residues long. Per germline, CDR1 GTSNPN and CDR2 SVGIG (reference sequence). CDR3: CAWSVNGGGETQYF. The CDR3 bases are TGTGCCTGGAGTGTAAACGGGGGTGGGGAGACCCAGTACTTC.

The chain recombines TRBV4-1 with TRBJ2-7, with 7 nucleotides matching TRBD2. The CDR3 has 17 amino acids. In germline, CDR1 is MGHRA, CDR2 YSYEKL. The junction had 17 bases not matched to a gene; V was cut back by 2 bases and J by 7 bases. The CDR3 here is CASSQKIGEAPAGEQYF. CDR3 DNA sequence: TGCGCCAGCAGCCAAAAGATCGGAGAAGCTCCAGCGGGAGAGCAGTACTTC.

J is TRBJ1-5 and V is TRBV2; 11 bases line up with TRBD1. V trimming: 8 bases; J trimming: 1 base; junction bases outside the gene matches: 7. CDR1 is SNHLY and CDR2 is FYNNEI in the germline V gene. The CDR3 runs to 16 residues. For the CDR3, the DNA is TGTGCCAGCCGCTGGGACAGGGGGACGAGCAATCAGCCCCAGCATTTT. It translates to CASRWDRGTSNQPQHF. The variable domain in full, with the rest retrieved from reference TRBV2 and TRBJ1-5, is EPEVTQTPSHQVTQMGQEVILRCVPISNHLYFYWYRQILGQKVEFLVSFYNNEISEKSEIFDDQFSVERPDGSNFTLKIRSTKLEDSAMYFCASRWDRGTSNQPQHFGDGTRLSIL.

This clone was observed a handful of times. The rearrangement uses TRBV11-2 and TRBJ2-6; no definite D call. The V end was cut by 3 bases, the J end by 4 bases, with 13 bases between. Germline V gives CDR1 SGHAT, CDR2 FQNNGV. There are 16 residues in the CDR3. The DNA for the CDR3 is TGTGCCAGCAGCTTGAGTTTCCCCTCCGGGGCCAACGTCCTGACTTTC. Translated: CASSLSFPSGANVLTF.

This clone occurred a few times. The genes are TRBV28 and TRBJ2-5, with 8 bases matching TRBD2. This CDR3 contains 13 residues. The germline gives CDR1 MDHEN, CDR2 SYDVKM. Trimming removed 6 bases from V and 2 bases from J; junction bases left unmatched: 2. CDR3 amino acids: CASRTSGQETQYF. CDR3 nucleotide sequence: TGTGCCAGCAGAACTAGCGGACAAGAGACCCAGTACTTC.

This clone was counted only a few times. This specimen includes other DNA sequences encoding the same CDR3. The chain joins TRBV29-1 to TRBJ2-3; D remains ambiguous. V lost 4 bases to trimming and J lost 4 bases, with 3 bases between them. In germline, CDR1 is SQVTM, CDR2 ANQGSEA. The CDR3 is 10 amino acids. This CDR3 reads CSVGADTQYF. The CDR3 DNA reads TGCAGCGTTGGCGCAGATACGCAGTATTTT.

The chain couples TRBV9 to TRBJ1-2; D perhaps matches TRBD1 (5 bases). V dropped 3 bases and J dropped 8 bases, with 20 bases sitting between them. Per the germline V gene, CDR1 is SGDLS and CDR2 is YYNGEE. This CDR3 has 15 residues. CDR3 region: CASSDYGGIGGGYTF. CDR3 sequence (DNA): TGTGCCAGCAGCGATTACGGGGGGATCGGAGGCGGCTACACCTTC.

The chain combines TRBV2 with TRBJ2-2; TRBD1 agrees at 7 bases. In germline, CDR1 is SNHLY, CDR2 FYNNEI. Germline trimming cut 5 bases from V and 5 bases from J; bases unmatched to any gene: 11. The CDR3 consists of 16 residues. The chain's CDR3 is CASSITGVAKTGELFF. In DNA form, the CDR3 reads TGTGCCAGCAGTATCACAGGGGTAGCTAAAACCGGGGAGCTGTTTTTT. Together with reference TRBV2 and TRBJ2-2, the CDR3 gives the full variable domain: EPEVTQTPSHQVTQMGQEVILRCVPISNHLYFYWYRQILGQKVEFLVSFYNNEISEKSEIFDDQFSVERPDGSNFTLKIRSTKLEDSAMYFCASSITGVAKTGELFFGEGSRLTVL.

This clone was seen a handful of times. The gene calls are TRBV2 and TRBJ2-2; the match to TRBD1 covers 7 bases. The CDR3 covers 14 residues. Germline CDR1 is SNHLY and CDR2 is FYNNEI. Trimming took 7 bases from V and 6 from J; bases not matched to a gene: 8. This CDR3 reads CASTQGNIPGELFF. The DNA of the CDR3 is TGTGCCAGCACACAGGGGAATATCCCCGGGGAGCTGTTTTTT. Using reference TRBV2 and TRBJ2-2 for the parts outside the CDR3, the full variable domain is EPEVTQTPSHQVTQMGQEVILRCVPISNHLYFYWYRQILGQKVEFLVSFYNNEISEKSEIFDDQFSVERPDGSNFTLKIRSTKLEDSAMYFCASTQGNIPGELFFGEGSRLTVL.